This paragraph covers one T cell receptor beta chain sequence. The sample comes from a study of blood T cell repertoires in COVID-19. The CDR3 consists of 23 residues. Trimming at V came to 4 bases and at J to 0 bases, leaving 29 bases not matched to a gene. The assay was immunoSEQ multiplex PCR, and TCRdb's table has in-frame clones only and misses some. The sample carries around 360,000 clones, about 87% recorded once. The chain uses TRBV23-1 and TRBJ2-5, with TRBD1 identical over 7 bases. TRBV23-1 falls under the ORF class, with uncertain function. This sequence was found in a woman between 25 and 40 years old with COVID-19, enrolled during active disease. What was sequenced was peripheral blood. Here the CDR3 DNA reads TGCGCCAGCAGTCCAGAACCTCAGGGGACAGCTCAGGCCCTACAAGCTCACCAAGAGACCCAGTACTTC. Its translation: CASSPEPQGTAQALQAHQETQYF.